Below, 2 T cell receptor beta chains from the same sample are listed, as sequenced in a study of PD-1 blockade in classical Hodgkin lymphoma. The time point: cycle 4 day 1 (C4D1), after 5 to 7 weeks of nivolumab. The patients all showed relapse after autologous stem cell transplantation, while their brentuximab vedotin exposure varied. The assay was immunoSEQ multiplex PCR, and TCRdb's table has in-frame clones only and misses some. The table lists around 65,000 clones, around nine tenths of them singletons. The sequences come from peripheral blood mononuclear cells (PBMCs), collected before the fourth cycle of nivolumab. The receptors were sampled from a human donor with classical Hodgkin lymphoma.

V is TRBV10-1 and J is TRBJ2-1; 7 nucleotides agree with TRBD1. The J segment lost 3 bases and the V segment lost 4 bases, leaving 6 bases of the junction unmatched. Germline V gene lookup returns CDR1 WNHNN and CDR2 SYGVQD (reference sequence). CDR3 length equals 15 residues. The CDR3: CASSGTWTGYNEQFF. The CDR3 nucleotides are TGCGCCAGCAGTGGCACCTGGACAGGCTACAATGAGCAGTTCTTC.

The CDR3: CASSPPPPQGKYF. In nucleotides, the CDR3 is TGTGCCAGCTCACCACCCCCCCCACAGGGGAAGTACTTC. The chain employs TRBV18 and TRBJ2-7; 7 bases fit TRBD1. CDR1 is KGHSH and CDR2 is LQKENI in the germline V gene. Trimming at V came to 0 bases and at J to 11 bases, leaving 7 bases not matched to a gene. This CDR3 region has 13 residues.